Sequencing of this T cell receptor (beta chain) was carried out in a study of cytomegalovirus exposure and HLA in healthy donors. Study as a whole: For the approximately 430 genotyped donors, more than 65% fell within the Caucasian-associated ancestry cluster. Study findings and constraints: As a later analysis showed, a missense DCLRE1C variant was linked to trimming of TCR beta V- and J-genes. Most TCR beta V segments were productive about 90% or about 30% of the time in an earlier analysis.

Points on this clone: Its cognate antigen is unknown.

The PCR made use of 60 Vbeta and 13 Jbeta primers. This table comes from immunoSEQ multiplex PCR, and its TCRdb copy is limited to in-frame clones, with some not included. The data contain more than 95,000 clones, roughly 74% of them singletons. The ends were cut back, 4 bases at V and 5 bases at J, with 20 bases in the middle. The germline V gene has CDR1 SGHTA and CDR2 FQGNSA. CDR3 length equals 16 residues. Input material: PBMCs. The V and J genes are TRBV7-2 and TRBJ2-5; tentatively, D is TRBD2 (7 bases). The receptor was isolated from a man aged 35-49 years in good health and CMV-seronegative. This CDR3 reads CASSSGGRDLRETQYF. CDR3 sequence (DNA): TGTGCCAGCAGCTCGGGGGGCCGCGATCTTCGGGAGACCCAGTACTTC.